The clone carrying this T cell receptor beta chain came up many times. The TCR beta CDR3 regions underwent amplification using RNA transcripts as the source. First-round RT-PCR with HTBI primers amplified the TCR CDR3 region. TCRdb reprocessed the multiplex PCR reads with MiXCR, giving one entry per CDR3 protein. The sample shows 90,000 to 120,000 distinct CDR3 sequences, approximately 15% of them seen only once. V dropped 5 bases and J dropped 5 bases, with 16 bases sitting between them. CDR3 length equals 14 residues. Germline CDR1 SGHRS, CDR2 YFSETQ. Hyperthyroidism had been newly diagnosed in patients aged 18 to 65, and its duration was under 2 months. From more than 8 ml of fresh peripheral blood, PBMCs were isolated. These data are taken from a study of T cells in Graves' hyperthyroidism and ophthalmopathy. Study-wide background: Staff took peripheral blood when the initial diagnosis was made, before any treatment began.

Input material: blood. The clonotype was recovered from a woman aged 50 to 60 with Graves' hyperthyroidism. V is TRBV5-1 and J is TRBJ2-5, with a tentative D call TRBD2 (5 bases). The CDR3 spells CASSTGSTGETQYF. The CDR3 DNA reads TGCGCCAGCAGTACCGGGTCAACGGGGGAGACCCAGTACTTC.